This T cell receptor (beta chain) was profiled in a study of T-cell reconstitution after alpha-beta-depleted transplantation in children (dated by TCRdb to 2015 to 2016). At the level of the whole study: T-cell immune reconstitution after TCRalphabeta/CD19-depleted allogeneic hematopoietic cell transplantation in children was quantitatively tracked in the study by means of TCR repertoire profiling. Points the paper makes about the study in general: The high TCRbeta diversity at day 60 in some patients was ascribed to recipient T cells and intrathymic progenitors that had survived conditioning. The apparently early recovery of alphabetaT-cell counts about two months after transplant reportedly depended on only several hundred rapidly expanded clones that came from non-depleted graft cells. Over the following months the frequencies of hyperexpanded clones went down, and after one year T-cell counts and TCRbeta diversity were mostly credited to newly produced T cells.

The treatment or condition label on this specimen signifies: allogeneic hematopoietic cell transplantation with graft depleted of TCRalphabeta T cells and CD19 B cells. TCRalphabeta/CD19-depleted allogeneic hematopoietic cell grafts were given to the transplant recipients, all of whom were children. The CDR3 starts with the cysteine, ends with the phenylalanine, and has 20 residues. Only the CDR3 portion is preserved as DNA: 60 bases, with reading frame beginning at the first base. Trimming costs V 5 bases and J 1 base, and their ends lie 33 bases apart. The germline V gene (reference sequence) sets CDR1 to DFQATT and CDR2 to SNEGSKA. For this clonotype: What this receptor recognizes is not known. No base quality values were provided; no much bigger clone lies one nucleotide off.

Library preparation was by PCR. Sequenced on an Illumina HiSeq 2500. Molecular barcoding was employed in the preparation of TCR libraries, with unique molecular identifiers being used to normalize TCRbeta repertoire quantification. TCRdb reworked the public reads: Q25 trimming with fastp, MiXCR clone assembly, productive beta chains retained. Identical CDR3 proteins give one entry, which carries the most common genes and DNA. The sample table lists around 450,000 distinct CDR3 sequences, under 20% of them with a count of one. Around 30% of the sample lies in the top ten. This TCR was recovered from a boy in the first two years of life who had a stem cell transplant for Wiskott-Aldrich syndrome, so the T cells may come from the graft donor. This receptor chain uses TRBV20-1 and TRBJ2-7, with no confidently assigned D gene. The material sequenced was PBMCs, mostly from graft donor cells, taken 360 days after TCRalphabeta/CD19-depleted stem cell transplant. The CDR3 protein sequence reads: CSAGHEVVLFVWNSSYEQYF. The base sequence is TGCAGTGCTGGTCACGAGGTGGTGCTTTTCGTCTGGAATTCGTCCTACGAGCAGTACTTC.